This is a list of T cell receptor beta chains from one sample in a study of cytomegalovirus exposure and HLA in healthy donors. Here immunoSEQ multiplex PCR was the method, and the copy in TCRdb shows in-frame clones only, minus some. The sample lists 55,000 to 75,000 clones, around 73% seen once, with around 3% in the top ten. Input material: PBMCs. Receptor source: a girl aged 5-17 years in good health and CMV-seropositive. CDR3s include the opening cysteine and the closing phenylalanine or tryptophan. A D gene is named only where the DNA matches it firmly. Expanded clones get a size class; other rows say once, few or many, or leave the size out.

CDR3nt: TGCGCCAGCAGCTTACAGGGCAACACTGAAGCTTTCTTT
CDR3aa: CASSLQGNTEAFF
j_gene: TRBJ1-1
abundance: NA
d_gene: NA
v_gene: TRBV5-1

CDR3nt: TGTGCCAGCAGCCTGCAGGGTCGCCCTTCCTACGAGCAGTACTTC
CDR3aa: CASSLQGRPSYEQYF
j_gene: TRBJ2-7
abundance: NA
d_gene: NA
v_gene: TRBV14

CDR3nt: TGTGCCAGCAGTTATGGCGCCCCGGGAATGGAGACCCAGTACTTC
CDR3aa: CASSYGAPGMETQYF
j_gene: TRBJ2-5
abundance: NA
d_gene: NA
v_gene: TRBV6-5

CDR3nt: TGTGCCTGCACCCCGAGGCCGGTGAGGGCCACTGAAGCTTTCTTT
CDR3aa: CACTPRPVRATEAFF
j_gene: TRBJ1-1
abundance: NA
d_gene: NA
v_gene: TRBV30

CDR3nt: TGTGCCAGCAGTCCCGGGGGGAATGAGCAGTTCTTC
CDR3aa: CASSPGGNEQFF
j_gene: TRBJ2-1
abundance: NA
d_gene: TRBD2
v_gene: TRBV25-1

CDR3nt: TGCGCCAGCAGCCAAGGGAGCGGTGCTAGCACAGATACGCAGTATTTT
CDR3aa: CASSQGSGASTDTQYF
j_gene: TRBJ2-3
abundance: NA
d_gene: NA
v_gene: TRBV4-3

CDR3nt: TGTGCCTGGAGTTTAGGCAATCAGCCCCAGCATTTT
CDR3aa: CAWSLGNQPQHF
j_gene: TRBJ1-5
abundance: NA
d_gene: NA
v_gene: TRBV30

CDR3nt: TGTGCCAGCAGCTATCGTAGCGGGAGGACGGCCAATGAGCAGTTCTTC
CDR3aa: CASSYRSGRTANEQFF
j_gene: TRBJ2-1
abundance: NA
d_gene: TRBD2
v_gene: TRBV5-4

CDR3nt: TGTGCCAGCAGCTCCCCACTGATAGCTTTCTTT
CDR3aa: CASSSPLIAFF
j_gene: TRBJ1-1
abundance: NA
d_gene: NA
v_gene: TRBV28

CDR3nt: TGTGCCAGCAGCTCAAAGGGGACAGGGGCGAACTCCTACGAGCAGTACTTC
CDR3aa: CASSSKGTGANSYEQYF
j_gene: TRBJ2-7
abundance: NA
d_gene: TRBD1
v_gene: TRBV11-2

CDR3nt: TGTGCCAGCAGCCGGACAGGGGGCGACGAGCAGTACTTC
CDR3aa: CASSRTGGDEQYF
j_gene: TRBJ2-7
abundance: NA
d_gene: TRBD1
v_gene: TRBV7-6

CDR3nt: TGTGCCAGCCTGACAGGGGACAATCAGCCCCAGCATTTT
CDR3aa: CASLTGDNQPQHF
j_gene: TRBJ1-5
abundance: NA
d_gene: TRBD1
v_gene: TRBV25-1

CDR3nt: TGTTCCAGCAGCCCCAATCCTAGCGGGAGTATATACAATGAGCAGTTCTTC
CDR3aa: CSSSPNPSGSIYNEQFF
j_gene: TRBJ2-1
abundance: NA
d_gene: TRBD2
v_gene: TRBV7-9

CDR3nt: TGCAGCGTTGTCTCTCAGGCGAACGAGCAGTACTTC
CDR3aa: CSVVSQANEQYF
j_gene: TRBJ2-7
abundance: few
d_gene: NA
v_gene: TRBV29-1

CDR3nt: TGCAGCGTTTATTTCAGGGGCGGAGGGAACACTGAAGCTTTCTTT
CDR3aa: CSVYFRGGGNTEAFF
j_gene: TRBJ1-1
abundance: NA
d_gene: NA
v_gene: TRBV29-1

CDR3nt: TGCAGTGCTAGAATATCTCCTGAAGCTTTCTTT
CDR3aa: CSARISPEAFF
j_gene: TRBJ1-1
abundance: NA
d_gene: NA
v_gene: TRBV20-1

CDR3nt: TGTGCCAGCAGCGTAGTGGGTGGAGCTGAAGCTTTCTTT
CDR3aa: CASSVVGGAEAFF
j_gene: TRBJ1-1
abundance: NA
d_gene: NA
v_gene: TRBV9

CDR3nt: TGTGCCGTACGGGGTTCTAGCGGGGTCTCCTACGAGCAGTACTTC
CDR3aa: CAVRGSSGVSYEQYF
j_gene: TRBJ2-7
abundance: once
d_gene: TRBD2
v_gene: TRBV6-5

CDR3nt: TGTGCCACAACAGGAAGGGCCCCGACCGACGAGCAGTACTTC
CDR3aa: CATTGRAPTDEQYF
j_gene: TRBJ2-7
abundance: NA
d_gene: NA
v_gene: TRBV27

CDR3nt: TGCGCCAGCAGCTTGGGGGGCTCCTTACCCCTCCACTTT
CDR3aa: CASSLGGSLPLHF
j_gene: TRBJ1-6
abundance: NA
d_gene: NA
v_gene: TRBV5-1

CDR3nt: TGTGCCAGCAGTTACTCCGCCACAGATACGCAGTATTTT
CDR3aa: CASSYSATDTQYF
j_gene: TRBJ2-3
abundance: NA
d_gene: NA
v_gene: TRBV27

CDR3nt: TGTGCCAGCAGCTTGTGGAGGCCTGGGGCCAACGTCCTGACTTTC
CDR3aa: CASSLWRPGANVLTF
j_gene: TRBJ2-6
abundance: few
d_gene: NA
v_gene: TRBV5-6

CDR3nt: TGTGCCAGCAGTGGCTACAGGGGGCAGTCAGGAAATGAGCAGTTCTTC
CDR3aa: CASSGYRGQSGNEQFF
j_gene: TRBJ2-1
abundance: NA
d_gene: TRBD1
v_gene: TRBV6-1

CDR3nt: TGTGCCAGTTTAGACAGGGGGAGGCAAGAGACCCAGTACTTC
CDR3aa: CASLDRGRQETQYF
j_gene: TRBJ2-5
abundance: NA
d_gene: TRBD1
v_gene: TRBV28

CDR3nt: TGTGCCAGCAGCCAGCGGGTAGCCGGGGAGCTGTTTTTT
CDR3aa: CASSQRVAGELFF
j_gene: TRBJ2-2
abundance: NA
d_gene: NA
v_gene: TRBV7-2

CDR3nt: TGTGCCAGCAGATCCAGGTTTACCTACGAGCAGTACTTC
CDR3aa: CASRSRFTYEQYF
j_gene: TRBJ2-7
abundance: NA
d_gene: NA
v_gene: TRBV6-5

CDR3nt: TGTGCCAGCATGATTAGCGCGGGAGGATACAATGAGCAGTTCTTC
CDR3aa: CASMISAGGYNEQFF
j_gene: TRBJ2-1
abundance: NA
d_gene: TRBD2
v_gene: TRBV6-1

CDR3nt: TGTGCCAGCTCCCGCGACAGGGGGCTGTACGAGCAGTACTTC
CDR3aa: CASSRDRGLYEQYF
j_gene: TRBJ2-7
abundance: NA
d_gene: TRBD1
v_gene: TRBV18

CDR3nt: TGCGCCAGCAGCTTGGCGCCAGGGCGGAACACTGAAGCTTTCTTT
CDR3aa: CASSLAPGRNTEAFF
j_gene: TRBJ1-1
abundance: NA
d_gene: NA
v_gene: TRBV5-1

CDR3nt: TGTGCCAGCAGTGATTACAGAAACGGGGAGCTGTTTTTT
CDR3aa: CASSDYRNGELFF
j_gene: TRBJ2-2
abundance: NA
d_gene: NA
v_gene: TRBV6-1

CDR3nt: TGTGCCAGCAGTGGCGGCCCGGAAAGGGCTTTCTTT
CDR3aa: CASSGGPERAFF
j_gene: TRBJ1-1
abundance: medium-sized
d_gene: NA
v_gene: TRBV6-6

CDR3nt: TGTGCCAGCAGCTCGGGACCCAGGGGGGAGACCCAGTACTTC
CDR3aa: CASSSGPRGETQYF
j_gene: TRBJ2-5
abundance: NA
d_gene: TRBD1
v_gene: TRBV11-2

CDR3nt: TGTGCCACCAGCAGGACCGGGACAGGGAATTCACCCCTCCACTTT
CDR3aa: CATSRTGTGNSPLHF
j_gene: TRBJ1-6
abundance: medium-sized
d_gene: TRBD1
v_gene: TRBV15

CDR3nt: TGTGCCACCCAGGCAGGGGCGGTAAACGAGCAGTACTTC
CDR3aa: CATQAGAVNEQYF
j_gene: TRBJ2-7
abundance: NA
d_gene: NA
v_gene: TRBV2

CDR3nt: TGTGCCAGCAGTTTAACAGGGCTCCCTAGGCCCCAGCATTTT
CDR3aa: CASSLTGLPRPQHF
j_gene: TRBJ1-5
abundance: NA
d_gene: NA
v_gene: TRBV28

CDR3nt: TGTGCCAGCAGTGAAAGGAGGGGATCGAACACTGAAGCTTTCTTT
CDR3aa: CASSERRGSNTEAFF
j_gene: TRBJ1-1
abundance: NA
d_gene: NA
v_gene: TRBV6-1

CDR3nt: TGTGCCAGCAGTGAAATCGGGATCGGCTCCTACAATGAGCAGTTCTTC
CDR3aa: CASSEIGIGSYNEQFF
j_gene: TRBJ2-1
abundance: NA
d_gene: NA
v_gene: TRBV6-1

CDR3nt: TGTGCCAGCAGCGTATCCGGGACTAGCGGGGACTATGAGCAGTTCTTC
CDR3aa: CASSVSGTSGDYEQFF
j_gene: TRBJ2-1
abundance: once
d_gene: TRBD2
v_gene: TRBV9

CDR3nt: TGTGCCAGCACTGCCGGGACAGGGAATGGCTACACCTTC
CDR3aa: CASTAGTGNGYTF
j_gene: TRBJ1-2
abundance: NA
d_gene: TRBD1
v_gene: TRBV28

CDR3nt: TGTGCCAGCACCACCTCCGGCGGGAATCAGCCCCAGCATTTT
CDR3aa: CASTTSGGNQPQHF
j_gene: TRBJ1-5
abundance: NA
d_gene: NA
v_gene: TRBV7-9

CDR3nt: TGTGCCAGCAGCTCCCTGACTAGCGGCACAGATACGCAGTATTTT
CDR3aa: CASSSLTSGTDTQYF
j_gene: TRBJ2-3
abundance: NA
d_gene: TRBD2
v_gene: TRBV5-4

CDR3nt: TGTGCCAGCAGTTTTTATACCGGGGAGCTGTTTTTT
CDR3aa: CASSFYTGELFF
j_gene: TRBJ2-2
abundance: NA
d_gene: NA
v_gene: TRBV28

CDR3nt: TGTGCCAGCAGCTTAGGAGGGAGCTTAAACGAGCAGTACTTC
CDR3aa: CASSLGGSLNEQYF
j_gene: TRBJ2-7
abundance: NA
d_gene: NA
v_gene: TRBV7-6

CDR3nt: TGTGCCAGCAGCCAGTCTATACGCGAGCAGTACTTC
CDR3aa: CASSQSIREQYF
j_gene: TRBJ2-7
abundance: few
d_gene: NA
v_gene: TRBV14

CDR3nt: TGTGCCAGCAGCGCAGGGGTTTTGACTGAAGCTTTCTTT
CDR3aa: CASSAGVLTEAFF
j_gene: TRBJ1-1
abundance: NA
d_gene: NA
v_gene: TRBV7-2

CDR3nt: TGCAGCGTTGCCGGGACAGCTAACTATGGCTACACCTTC
CDR3aa: CSVAGTANYGYTF
j_gene: TRBJ1-2
abundance: NA
d_gene: TRBD1
v_gene: TRBV29-1